This T cell receptor beta chain was identified in a study of metastatic and nonmetastatic thyroid tumors. The overall study: Repertoires from blood and tumor or nodule tissue of malignant and benign thyroid patients were compared. Regarding the study as a whole: Benign nodules were reported to have significantly lower TCR beta diversity than malignant thyroid tumors, in blood and tumor.

Ahead of thyroid surgery, no patient had received treatment of any kind. Under the authors' procedure: Clinicopathological groups supplied CDR3 differences that were used to build a distant-metastasis classifier for papillary thyroid cancer. TCRdb re-called the PCR reads with MiXCR. The V and J calls were not made by the authors but by TCRdb's processing. This sample has about 38,000 clones, with more than 25% found just once. About this clone: What it binds is unknown.

V was clipped by 10 bases and J by 5 bases, with 21 bases between them. CDR3 length: 14 amino acids. Germline CDR1 is MNHNS and CDR2 is SASEGT. This receptor was identified in a male donor with papillary thyroid cancer or a benign thyroid nodule (not recorded which). Some clones in this sample may be carry-over from other donors' samples. The sequencing input was blood. This rearrangement joins TRBV6-1 to TRBJ2-7; D call uncertain. Written as DNA, the CDR3 is TGTGCCACAAGGAACATCTCCACTTTCGACGAGCAGTACTTC. Its translation: CATRNISTFDEQYF.